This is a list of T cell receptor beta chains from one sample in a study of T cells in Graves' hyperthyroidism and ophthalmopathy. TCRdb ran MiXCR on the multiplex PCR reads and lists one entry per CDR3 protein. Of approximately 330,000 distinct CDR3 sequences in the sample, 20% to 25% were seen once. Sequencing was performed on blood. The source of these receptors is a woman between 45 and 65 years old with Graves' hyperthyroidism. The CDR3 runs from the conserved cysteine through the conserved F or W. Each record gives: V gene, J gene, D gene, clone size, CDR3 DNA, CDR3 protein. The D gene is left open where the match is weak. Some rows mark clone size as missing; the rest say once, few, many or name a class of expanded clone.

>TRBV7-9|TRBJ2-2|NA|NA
TGTGCCAGCAGCTTAGGGCGGCCGAGTAGCCGGGCCGGGGAGCTGTTTTTT
CASSLGRPSSRAGELFF
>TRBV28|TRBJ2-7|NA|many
TGTGCCAGCAGTCCCCCCTCCGCGGGTCAGTACGAGCAGTACTTC
CASSPPSAGQYEQYF
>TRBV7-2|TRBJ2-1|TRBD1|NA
TGTGCCAGCAGCTTAGGGGGGACAGGGGGCGCCTATGAGCAGTTCTTC
CASSLGGTGGAYEQFF
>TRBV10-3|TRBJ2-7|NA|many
TGTGCCATCAGTCACCCCCGGGGAGGTAGCTACGAGCAGTACTTC
CAISHPRGGSYEQYF
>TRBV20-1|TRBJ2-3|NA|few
TGCAGTGCTAGCGGGACAACAGATACGCAGTATTTT
CSASGTTDTQYF
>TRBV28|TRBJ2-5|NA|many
TGTGCCAGCAGCCCCCCTCGGGGGCGTCGGGAGACCCAGTACTTC
CASSPPRGRRETQYF
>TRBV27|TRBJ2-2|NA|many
TGTGCCAGCAGTTTCTCCGGTAACCCCGGCACCGGGGAGCTGTTTTTT
CASSFSGNPGTGELFF
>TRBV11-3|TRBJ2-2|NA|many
TGTGCCAGCAGCTTAGTAGGGGCCCTGGGGACCGGGGAGCTGTTTTTT
CASSLVGALGTGELFF
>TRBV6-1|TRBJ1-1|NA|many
TGTGCCAGCAGTTACACTAACACCGCCTCTGAAGCTTTCTTT
CASSYTNTASEAFF
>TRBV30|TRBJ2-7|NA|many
TGTGCCTGCGAAACTCCCAGGGGCTACGAGCAGTACTTC
CACETPRGYEQYF
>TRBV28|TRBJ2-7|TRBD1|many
TGTGCCAGCAGTTCCCCAGGGGGACCAAGATACGAGCAGTACTTC
CASSSPGGPRYEQYF
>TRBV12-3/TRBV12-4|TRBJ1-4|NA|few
TGTGCCAGCAGTTTCTTGGGGGAGGAAAAACTGTTTTTT
CASSFLGEEKLFF
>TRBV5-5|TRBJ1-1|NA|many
TGTGCCAGCAGCTTGAGGGACGGCGCTTCCACTGAAGCTTTCTTT
CASSLRDGASTEAFF
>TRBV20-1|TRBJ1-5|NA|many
TGCAGTGCTAGTAGGGGACGGGCCCAGAGCAATCAGCCCCAGCATTTT
CSASRGRAQSNQPQHF
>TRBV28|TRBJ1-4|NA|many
TGTGCCAGCAGACCGACAGAGAATGAAAAACTGTTTTTT
CASRPTENEKLFF
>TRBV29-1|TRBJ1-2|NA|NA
TGCAGCGTTGACAAAGGGGCGCGGGGCTACACCTTC
CSVDKGARGYTF
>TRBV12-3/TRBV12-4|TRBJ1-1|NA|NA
TGTGCCAGCAGTTTTCTGGCGGACGGTTTCACTGAAGCTTTCTTT
CASSFLADGFTEAFF
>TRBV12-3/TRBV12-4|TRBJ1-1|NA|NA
TGTGCCAGCAGTTTACGACAGACCGAAAGTGAAGCTTTCTTT
CASSLRQTESEAFF
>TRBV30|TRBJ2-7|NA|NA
TGTGCCTGGTCCGGGACACTCTCCTACGAGCAGTACTTC
CAWSGTLSYEQYF
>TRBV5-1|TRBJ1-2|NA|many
TGCGCCAGCAGCTTGGACAGCACTAACTATGGCTACACCTTC
CASSLDSTNYGYTF
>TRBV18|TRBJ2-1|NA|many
TGTGCCAGCTCACCGGGGATAGAAAATGAGCAGTTCTTC
CASSPGIENEQFF
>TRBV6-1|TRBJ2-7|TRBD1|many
TGTGCCAGCAGTTACGTCCGGACAGGGGCCTACGAGCAGTACTTC
CASSYVRTGAYEQYF
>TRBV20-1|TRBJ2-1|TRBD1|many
TGCAGTGCCCCAGCCGGGACAGGGCGCGGGGAGCAGTTCTTC
CSAPAGTGRGEQFF
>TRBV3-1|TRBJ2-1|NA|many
TGTGCCAGCAGCCAAGCTGTAACAGGAGTTGAGCAGTTCTTC
CASSQAVTGVEQFF
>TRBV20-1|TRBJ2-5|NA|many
TGCAGTGCTAGAGATATGGGGTACCGGGGAGAGACCCAGTACTTC
CSARDMGYRGETQYF
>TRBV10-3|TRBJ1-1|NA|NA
TGTGCCATCAGTGACCAAGTGAACACTGAAGCTTTCTTT
CAISDQVNTEAFF
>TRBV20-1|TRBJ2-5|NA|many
TGCAGTGCTGCCCTCAGAGAGACCCAGTACTTC
CSAALRETQYF
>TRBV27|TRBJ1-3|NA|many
TGTGCCAGCAGTTTAGTCGGACCGGGCTCTGGAAACACCATATATTTT
CASSLVGPGSGNTIYF
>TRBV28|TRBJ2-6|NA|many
TGTGCCAGCAGTTTAAGTGGCTTGGCAGGGACGGCTGGGGCCAACGTCCTGACTTTC
CASSLSGLAGTAGANVLTF
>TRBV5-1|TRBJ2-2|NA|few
TGCGCCAGCAGCTTGGAGGGACCTGGAAACACCGGGGAGCTGTTTTTT
CASSLEGPGNTGELFF
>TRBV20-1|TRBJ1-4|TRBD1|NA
TGCAGTGCTAGACCTCCGGGACAGGGCAAGAGTGAAAAACTGTTTTTT
CSARPPGQGKSEKLFF
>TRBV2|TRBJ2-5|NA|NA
TGTGCCAGCAGTGAAGGGGCCAGCAACAGCTTGGTGGAGACCCAGTACTTC
CASSEGASNSLVETQYF
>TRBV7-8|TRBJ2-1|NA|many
TGTGCCAGCAGCTTAGCTGTTTCGTCTTTTAGCGAGCAGTTCTTC
CASSLAVSSFSEQFF
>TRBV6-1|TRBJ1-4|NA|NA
TGTGCCAGCATGGGACCAAATGAAAAACTGTTTTTT
CASMGPNEKLFF
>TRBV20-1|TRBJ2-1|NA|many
TGCAGTGGCAAAAACTCGTACAATGAGCAGTTCTTC
CSGKNSYNEQFF
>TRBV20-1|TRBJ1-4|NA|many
TGCAGTGCCGTACACGAGGAAAAACTGTTTTTT
CSAVHEEKLFF
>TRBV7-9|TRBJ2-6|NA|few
TGTGCCAGCAGCCCTTACAGGAACCCCGGGGCCAACGTCCTGACTTTC
CASSPYRNPGANVLTF
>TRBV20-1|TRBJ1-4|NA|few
TGCAGTGCTAGACAGGGTCCGGGGATAAATGAAAAACTGTTTTTT
CSARQGPGINEKLFF
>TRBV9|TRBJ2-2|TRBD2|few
TGTGCCAGCAGCGCAAGACTAGCGGGACTCGCGAACACCGGGGAGCTGTTTTTT
CASSARLAGLANTGELFF
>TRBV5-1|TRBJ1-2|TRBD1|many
TGCGCCAGCAGACCTGGGACAGATTATGGCTACACCTTC
CASRPGTDYGYTF
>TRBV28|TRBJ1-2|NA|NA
TGTGCCAGCAGTAAAGGAGGGGAAGCTAACTATGGCTACACCTTC
CASSKGGEANYGYTF
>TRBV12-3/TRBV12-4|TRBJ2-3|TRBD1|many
TGTGCCAGCAGTTCCTCCGGAACAGGGGTCACAGATACGCAGTATTTT
CASSSSGTGVTDTQYF
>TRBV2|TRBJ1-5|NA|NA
TGTGCCAGCAGTCAAACTTCCAGGGGTTTCAATCAGCCCCAGCATTTT
CASSQTSRGFNQPQHF
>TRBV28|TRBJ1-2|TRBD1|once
TGTGCCAGCAGTTTAGGTGACAGGGTGTCAGCTGGCTACACCTTC
CASSLGDRVSAGYTF
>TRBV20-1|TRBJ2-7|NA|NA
TGCAGTGCTAGGGATCTTGGACAGACGGACTACGAGCAGTACTTC
CSARDLGQTDYEQYF